This TCR beta chain was sequenced for a study of cytomegalovirus exposure and HLA in healthy donors. Findings of the study overall: Later on, analysis showed that most CMV-associated TCR beta chains appeared to be HLA-restricted.

The PCR employed 60 Vbeta primers together with 13 Jbeta primers. The method was immunoSEQ multiplex PCR; TCRdb's version includes in-frame clones alone and lacks a portion of them. The table records roughly 160,000 clones, 70% to 85% of them present only once. With regard to this clone: Its cognate antigen is unknown.

CDR1 is MDHEN and CDR2 is SYDVKM in the germline V gene. The CDR3 contains 13 residues. Trimming removed 3 bases at V and 2 bases at J, with 8 bases between. The TCR originated in a man younger than 40 in good health and CMV-seropositive. The genes are TRBV28 and TRBJ2-7; no definite D call. Sequenced sample: PBMCs. The CDR3 protein is CASSFLFAYEQYF. The CDR3 bases are TGTGCCAGCAGTTTTCTGTTCGCCTACGAGCAGTACTTC.